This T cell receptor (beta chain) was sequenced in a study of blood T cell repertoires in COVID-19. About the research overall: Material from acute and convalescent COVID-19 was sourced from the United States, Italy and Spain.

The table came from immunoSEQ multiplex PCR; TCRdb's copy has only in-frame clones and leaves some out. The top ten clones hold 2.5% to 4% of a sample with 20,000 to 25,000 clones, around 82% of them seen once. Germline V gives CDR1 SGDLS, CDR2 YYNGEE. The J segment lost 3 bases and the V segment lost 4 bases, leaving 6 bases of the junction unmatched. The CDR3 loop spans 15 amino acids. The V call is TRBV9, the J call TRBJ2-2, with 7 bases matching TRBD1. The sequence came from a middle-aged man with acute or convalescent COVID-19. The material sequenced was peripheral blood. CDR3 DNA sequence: TGTGCCAGCAGCTTATATACAGGGGACACCGGGGAGCTGTTTTTT. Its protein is CASSLYTGDTGELFF.